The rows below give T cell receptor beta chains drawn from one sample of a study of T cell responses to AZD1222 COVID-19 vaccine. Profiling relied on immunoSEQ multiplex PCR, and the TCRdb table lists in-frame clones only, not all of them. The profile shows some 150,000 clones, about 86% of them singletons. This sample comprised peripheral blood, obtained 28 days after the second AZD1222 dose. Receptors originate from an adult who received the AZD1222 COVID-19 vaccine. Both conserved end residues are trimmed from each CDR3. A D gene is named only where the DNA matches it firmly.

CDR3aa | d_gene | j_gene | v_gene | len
ASSPWTPGSGNTIY | . | TRBJ1-3 | TRBV27 | 14
ASNGLAGGREQF | TRBD2 | TRBJ2-1 | TRBV5-4 | 12
ASSLLWGIPF | . | TRBJ2-1 | TRBV5-4 | 10
ASSPLGGGYNEQF | . | TRBJ2-1 | TRBV9 | 13
AWVEDRGYGYT | TRBD1 | TRBJ1-2 | TRBV30 | 11
ASSLAGLGYGYT | . | TRBJ1-2 | TRBV11-2 | 12
ASSQADRTQETQY | . | TRBJ2-5 | TRBV3-1/TRBV3-2 | 13
ASSFRLSYEQY | . | TRBJ2-7 | TRBV19 | 11
ASSSVFASKETQY | . | TRBJ2-5 | TRBV6-5 | 13
ATKTDTQY | . | TRBJ2-3 | TRBV7-9 | 8
ASSPLAGPTDTQY | . | TRBJ2-3 | TRBV7-2 | 13